The entry below describes one T cell receptor (beta chain). The specificity of this receptor is unknown. No quality values exist for individual bases; no much larger clone is one base distant. TCRbeta CDR3 regions were amplified from genomic DNA using the immunoSEQ Assay, a bias-controlled multiplex PCR. The authors' pipeline ran thus. Within the assay, amplification of reference gene primers was used to estimate how many nucleated cells each sample contained. To quantify the absolute abundance of each unique TCRbeta CDR3 rearrangement, sequence reads were collapsed and filtered. For each sample, productive Simpson clonality was calculated as the square root of Simpson's diversity index over productive rearrangements. TCRdb's version of the immuneACCESS table is confined to in-frame rearrangements and falls short of the full clone set. An unresolved V gene accounts for under half of the shortfall where checked; the remainder is of unknown origin. The V and J calls and clone size were taken over from that table, and D and trimming were inferred from the DNA. Within this sample are around 46,000 clones, with about 89% of them counted one time only. The ten largest clones represent more than 2% of the sample.

At one collaborating source in Seattle, patients were enrolled during active infection and were followed longitudinally through the course of disease. Each collaborating institution followed its own protocols to collect whole blood in K2EDTA tubes. For TCRbeta analysis, collaborators shipped samples as frozen whole blood, isolated PBMCs, or DNA extracted from either of those sample types. The sample originates from a study of blood T cell repertoires in COVID-19 (dated by TCRdb to about 2020). General notes on the study: Samples from collaborators originated in the United States, Italy and Spain and spanned both the acute and convalescent phases of COVID-19. The samples were drawn from the first 160 participants of the ongoing ImmuneRACE study and from roughly 1,300 subjects provided by 6 global collaborators. Nearly every sample came with metadata listing a de-identified subject ID, COVID-19 status, age in years and sex. Deeply sampled blood TCRbeta repertoires from subjects exposed to, actively infected with, or recovered from COVID-19 were included in the dataset. The repertoires were released in a freely available public database meant as a resource for research on the immune response to SARS-CoV-2. The material from the prospective study consisted of cDNA or gDNA derived from T cells, B-cell-depleted T cells, or PBMCs. Where available, HLA class I and class II types were taken from metadata supplied by the sample provider and were not determined by assay-based typing. The study at large found these results: Clinical and demographic metadata were provided uncurated, with the amount varying by source and participant.

The CDR1 and CDR2 encoded by the germline V gene are SGHRS and YFSETQ. Including the terminal cysteine and phenylalanine, the CDR3 comprises 15 residues. Just CDR3 DNA is preserved here, 45 bases in frame from base 1. Deletion took 2 bases off V and 4 bases off J, with a span of 13 bases between the germline ends. Sequencing was carried out using peripheral blood. The chain joins TRBV5-1 to TRBJ2-1; TRBD1 is a possible D gene, resting on 6 matching bases. This receptor was identified in a woman aged 80 or over with COVID-19, enrolled during active disease. The nucleotide sequence is TGCGCCAGCAGCTTCTTACAGGACAGTTACAATGAGCAGTTCTTC. It codes for CASSFLQDSYNEQFF.